The 32 T cell receptor beta chains in this list originate from one sample, sequenced in a study of a mutant IDH1 vaccine in newly diagnosed glioma. Antigen specificity for these receptors is unknown. Assay: immunoSEQ multiplex PCR; the TCRdb copy retains only in-frame clones and omits some. This sample carries roughly 32,000 clones, roughly 80% of them seen once, and the ten largest clones take 7% to 7.5%. Time point: week 35, safety follow-up. Every single dose of the vaccine, 300 ug of mutant IDH1 20-mer peptide, came with topical imiquimod. This specimen was PBMCs, taken from a glioma patient whose treatment included an IDH1 peptide vaccine. These receptors came from a woman younger than 35 with glioma.

The V and J genes are TRBV5-1 and TRBJ2-3; D is undetermined. Trimming pared 5 bases from V and 6 bases from J, leaving 7 bases between. Looked up from germline, CDR1 is SGHRS and CDR2 is YFSETQ. CDR3 length: 11 amino acids. The chain's CDR3 is CASSITDTQYF. The DNA for the CDR3 is TGCGCCAGCAGTATTACCGATACGCAGTATTTT.

The V and J genes are TRBV7-8 and TRBJ2-7; 7 bases fit TRBD2. V dropped 3 bases and J dropped 0; count of bases not matched to a gene: 2. This CDR3 contains 14 residues. Germline lookup yields CDR1 SGHVS and CDR2 FQNEAQ. The CDR3 protein is CASSLASGSYEQYF. In DNA, the CDR3 is TGTGCCAGCAGCTTGGCTAGCGGCTCCTACGAGCAGTACTTC.

On this clone: This sample also contains other DNA sequences that code for the same CDR3. The chain links TRBV19 to TRBJ2-3, with 10 bases matching TRBD2. The junction had 0 bases not matched to a gene; V was cut back by 2 bases and J by 1 base. The germline gives CDR1 LNHDA, CDR2 SQIVND (reference sequence). The CDR3 is 15 amino acids. CDR3 sequence: CASSILAGGTDTQYF. The CDR3 nucleotides read TGTGCCAGTAGTATACTAGCGGGGGGCACAGATACGCAGTATTTT.

The chain uses TRBV13 and TRBJ2-2, with D possibly TRBD1 on 6 matching bases. Trimming cost V 5 bases and J 4 bases, with 11 bases left between them. This CDR3 is 14 amino acids long. In germline, CDR1 is PRHDT, CDR2 FYEKMQ (reference sequence). CDR3 loop: CASSRQQGTGELFF. The CDR3 DNA reads TGTGCCAGCAGCCGTCAACAGGGCACCGGGGAGCTGTTTTTT.

V and J are TRBV9 and TRBJ2-2, with 15 bases that match TRBD2. The junction had 1 base not matched to a gene; V was cut back by 4 bases and J by 3 bases. Germline V CDR1 and CDR2: SGDLS, YYNGEE. The CDR3 has 16 residues. The DNA of the CDR3 is TGTGCCAGCAGCCGGACTAGCGGGAGGGACACCGGGGAGCTGTTTTTT. Encoded protein: CASSRTSGRDTGELFF.

Only one count was recorded for this clone. This chain's CDR3 is CASSNGPTYEQYF. In nucleotides, the CDR3 is TGTGCCAGCAGCAATGGGCCAACCTACGAGCAGTACTTC. The chain has TRBV5-6 and TRBJ2-7; D unresolved. V was trimmed by 4 bases and J by 2 bases, leaving 10 bases between them. This CDR3 has 13 residues. Germline V gene lookup returns CDR1 SGHDT and CDR2 YYEEEE.

This chain uses TRBV7-9 with TRBJ1-2, with D unclear. The CDR3 is 14 amino acids. Per germline, CDR1 SEHNR and CDR2 FQNEAQ (reference sequence). Trimming stripped 4 bases from V and 2 bases from J, with 11 bases between. In nucleotides, the CDR3 is TGTGCCAGCAGCTCCTTGACTGAGAACTATGGCTACACCTTC. Translation gives CASSSLTENYGYTF. The full variable domain, in which reference TRBV7-9 and TRBJ1-2 provide the parts outside the CDR3, is DTGVSQNPRHKITKRGQNVTFRCDPISEHNRLYWYRQTLGQGPEFLTYFQNEAQLEKSRLLSDRFSAERPKGSFSTLEIQRTEQGDSAMYLCASSSLTENYGYTFGSGTRLTVV.

This clone was seen a single time. The gene calls are TRBV6-1 and TRBJ2-3; 11 nucleotides line up with TRBD2. This CDR3 spans 18 amino acids. The V segment lost 2 bases and the J segment 1 base; nucleotides outside the gene matches: 8. Per the germline V gene, CDR1 is MNHNS and CDR2 is SASEGT. The CDR3 here is CASSELRAGLAGTDTQYF. The CDR3 coding sequence is TGTGCCAGCAGTGAACTTCGCGCGGGACTAGCGGGCACAGATACGCAGTATTTT.

V usage is TRBV7-9 and J usage is TRBJ2-3; 8 bases are shared with TRBD2. The V segment lost 1 base and the J segment 5 bases; nucleotides outside the gene matches: 8. This CDR3 has 16 residues. CDR1 is SEHNR, CDR2 FQNEAQ, per germline (reference sequence). The CDR3 sequence is CASSLVASGSGDTQYF. In DNA form, the CDR3 reads TGTGCCAGCAGCTTAGTTGCCAGCGGGAGTGGAGATACGCAGTATTTT.

The chain recombines TRBV11-2 with TRBJ2-1, with D possibly matching TRBD2 (6 bases). The length of the CDR3 is 15 residues. V was cut by 0 bases and J by 7 bases, with 13 bases left in between. Germline V gene data show CDR1 as SGHAT and CDR2 as FQNNGV. CDR3 coding DNA: TGTGCCAGCAGCTTAGAGGGCGGGGCGCTTAATGAGCAGTTCTTC. Translated: CASSLEGGALNEQFF.

The V gene is TRBV11-3, the J gene TRBJ1-4, with unresolved D. Germline CDR1 and CDR2: SGHNT and YENEEA. The CDR3 loop spans 14 amino acids. V was pared by 5 bases and J by 9 bases, with 16 bases between. CDR3 DNA: TGTGCCAGCAGCGCATTAGAGGACGGTAAAAAACTGTTTTTT. Encoded protein: CASSALEDGKKLFF.

The chain is built from TRBV4-1 and TRBJ2-3, with 7 bases aligning to TRBD1. The CDR3 length is 16 residues. Germline V CDR1 and CDR2: MGHRA, YSYEKL. The trim removed 4 bases at V and 0 bases at J, leaving 7 bases unmatched. Here the CDR3 reads CASSRPGQISTDTQYF. The CDR3 DNA sequence: TGCGCCAGCAGCCGGCCGGGACAGATAAGCACAGATACGCAGTATTTT.

A single count supports this clone. The rearrangement links TRBV28 to TRBJ1-1, with TRBD1 identical over 7 bases. Germline CDR1 is MDHEN and CDR2 is SYDVKM. Trimming at V came to 6 bases and at J to 6 bases, leaving 22 bases not matched to a gene. The CDR3 consists of 18 residues. The chain's CDR3 is CASSPASGTASPEAEAFF. CDR3 nucleotides: TGTGCCAGCAGCCCCGCCTCCGGGACAGCGAGCCCCGAAGCTGAAGCTTTCTTT.

The chain joins TRBV5-4 to TRBJ2-7; 8 bases align to TRBD1. CDR1 SGHNT and CDR2 YYREEE come from the germline V gene (reference sequence). Trimming removed 4 bases from V and 2 bases from J; junction bases left unmatched: 2. The CDR3 is made up of 13 amino acids. The CDR3 sequence is CASSLDRAYEQYF. The CDR3 DNA reads TGTGCCAGCAGCCTGGACAGGGCCTACGAGCAGTACTTC. The full variable domain, rest sourced from reference TRBV5-4 and TRBJ2-7, is ETGVTQSPTHLIKTRGQQVTLRCSSQSGHNTVSWYQQALGQGPQFIFQYYREEENGRGNFPPRFSGLQFPNYSSELNVNALELDDSALYLCASSLDRAYEQYFGPGTRLTVT.

This chain joins TRBV11-2 and TRBJ2-7, with 10 bases aligning to TRBD2. Germline CDR1 reads SGHAT; CDR2 reads FQNNGV. This CDR3 is 15 amino acids long. Trimming took 1 base from V and 3 from J; bases not matched to a gene: 3. CDR3 in amino acids: CASSLGTSGLYEQYF. The CDR3 nucleotides read TGTGCCAGCAGCTTAGGGACTAGCGGACTCTACGAGCAGTACTTC.

This clone has a handful of counts. At one end, the junction sequence differs from germline, possibly due to a read error. V is TRBV2 and J is TRBJ1-5, with D possibly matching TRBD1 (6 bases). The CDR3 length is 14 residues. The germline CDR1 and CDR2 sequences are SNHLY and FYNNEI. CDR3 DNA: TGTGCCAGCAGGGAAGGGGGGGGGTATCAGCCCCAGCATTTT. This encodes CASREGGGYQPQHF. The full variable domain, completed using reference TRBV2 and TRBJ1-5, is EPEVTQTPSHQVTQMGQEVILRCVPISNHLYFYWYRQILGQKVEFLVSFYNNEISEKSEIFDDQFSVERPDGSNFTLKIRSTKLEDSAMYFCASREGGGYQPQHFGDGTRLSIL.

The rearrangement joins TRBV25-1 to TRBJ2-2; 10 bases line up with TRBD1. The CDR3 has 15 amino acids. The junction had 2 bases not matched to a gene; V was cut back by 4 bases and J by 3 bases. Germline lookup yields CDR1 MGHDK and CDR2 SYGVNS. The CDR3 nucleotides read TGTGCCAGCAGTGGCGGGACAGGGGACACCGGGGAGCTGTTTTTT. Translation gives CASSGGTGDTGELFF.

This clone occurred a few times. The CDR3 sequence is CASKGLRRNEQFF. Written as DNA, the CDR3 is TGTGCCAGCAAGGGGCTCCGAAGGAATGAGCAGTTCTTC. The gene calls are TRBV7-2 and TRBJ2-1; perhaps TRBD1 as D (5 bases). The CDR3 is made up of 13 amino acids. Per the germline V gene, CDR1 is SGHTA and CDR2 is FQGNSA. Deletions cut 7 bases from V and 7 bases from J, with 14 bases between. Complete variable domain (other parts from reference TRBV7-2 and TRBJ2-1): GAGVSQSPSNKVTEKGKDVELRCDPISGHTALYWYRQSLGQGLEFLIYFQGNSAPDKSGLPSDRFSAERTGGSVSTLTIQRTQQEDSAVYLCASKGLRRNEQFFGPGTRLTVL.

The genes are TRBV2 and TRBJ1-6; tentative D call: TRBD1 (6 bases). CDR1 and CDR2 from the germline V gene are SNHLY and FYNNEI. Trimming took off 5 bases at V and 7 bases at J, with 15 bases between the two ends. This CDR3 has 15 residues. The CDR3 sequence: CASSPDRRGNSPLHF. DNA of the CDR3: TGTGCCAGCAGTCCCGACAGGCGGGGGAATTCACCCCTCCACTTT. The full variable domain, its missing parts supplied by reference TRBV2 and TRBJ1-6, is EPEVTQTPSHQVTQMGQEVILRCVPISNHLYFYWYRQILGQKVEFLVSFYNNEISEKSEIFDDQFSVERPDGSNFTLKIRSTKLEDSAMYFCASSPDRRGNSPLHFGNGTRLTVT.

The chain couples TRBV29-1 to TRBJ1-4, with D possibly TRBD1 on 6 matching bases. The germline V gene has CDR1 SQVTM and CDR2 ANQGSEA. V lost 5 bases to trimming and J lost 2 bases, with 9 bases between them. The CDR3 totals 13 residues. The CDR3 DNA reads TGCAGCGTTCAAAGGGGGACTAATGAAAAACTGTTTTTT. Protein: CSVQRGTNEKLFF.

The table lists this clone with a few counts. The chain couples TRBV11-2 to TRBJ1-5; D remains unclear. V was pared by 1 base and J by 4 bases, with 8 bases between. Germline V gene data show CDR1 as SGHAT and CDR2 as FQNNGV. The CDR3 is 14 amino acids. CDR3 protein: CASSLGGVNQPQHF. The CDR3 nucleotides are TGTGCCAGCAGCTTAGGAGGAGTAAATCAGCCCCAGCATTTT.

This chain connects TRBV29-1 to TRBJ2-7; no clear D gene. Germline values: CDR1 SQVTM, CDR2 ANQGSEA. This CDR3 has 14 residues. With 4 bases removed from V and 2 bases from J, the gap between germline ends came to 15 bases. The CDR3 reads CSVAAGRRTYEQYF. DNA of the CDR3: TGCAGCGTTGCGGCAGGCCGCAGGACCTACGAGCAGTACTTC.

A few counts support this clone. The chain is built from TRBV2 and TRBJ1-5, with a weak D call TRBD1 (5 bases). V lost 7 bases to trimming and J lost 6 bases, with 16 bases between them. The CDR3 totals 14 residues. CDR1 is SNHLY and CDR2 is FYNNEI in the germline V gene. Here the CDR3 DNA reads TGTGCCAGCATGGGCCTAGGGGTTGGTCAGCCCCAGCATTTT. This sequence encodes CASMGLGVGQPQHF.

The V gene is TRBV7-6, the J gene TRBJ1-1; D is perhaps TRBD1 (5 bases). The CDR3 totals 15 residues. CDR1 and CDR2 (germline): SGHVS, FNYEAQ. The germline V and J ends were trimmed by 1 base and 4 bases, with 13 bases remaining between them. The chain's CDR3 is CASSLDFRGTTEAFF. Written as DNA, the CDR3 is TGTGCCAGCAGCTTAGACTTTCGGGGGACCACTGAAGCTTTCTTT.

The genes are TRBV10-3 and TRBJ1-1, with D uncertain. Germline CDR1 and CDR2: ENHRY and SYGVKD. Trimming left V 6 bases short and J 2 bases short, with 4 bases between. The CDR3 has 11 amino acids. CDR3 DNA sequence: TGTGCCATCAGGGGAAACACTGAAGCTTTCTTT. Residues: CAIRGNTEAFF.

This chain uses TRBV11-2 with TRBJ1-5, with D tentatively TRBD1 (5 bases). Germline V CDR1 and CDR2: SGHAT, FQNNGV. The CDR3 covers 13 residues. The ends were cut back, 3 bases at V and 6 bases at J, with 9 bases in the middle. The CDR3 loop is CASSFSGGQPQHF. In DNA form, the CDR3 reads TGTGCCAGCAGCTTCTCTGGGGGTCAGCCCCAGCATTTT.

The chain uses TRBV4-1 and TRBJ1-4; no firm D call. V was shortened by 1 base and J by 5 bases, with 11 bases between the two germline ends. The CDR3 sequence is 15 residues long. CDR1 MGHRA and CDR2 YSYEKL come from the germline V gene. The CDR3 spells CASSQGAGMNEKLFF. As DNA, the CDR3 is TGCGCCAGCAGCCAAGGGGCGGGGATGAATGAAAAACTGTTTTTT.

This clone was counted a few times. The chain is built from TRBV21-1 and TRBJ1-5. TRBV21-1 is an annotated pseudogene. This CDR3 has 14 amino acids. The chain's CDR3 is CASSLGPGNQPQHF. CDR3 DNA: TGTGCCAGCAGCCTCGGGCCAGGCAATCAGCCCCAGCATTTT.

J is TRBJ2-1 and V is TRBV11-2, with 9 bases aligning to TRBD1. The trim removed 5 bases at V and 6 bases at J, leaving 11 bases unmatched. CDR1 and CDR2 from the germline V gene are SGHAT and FQNNGV. The CDR3 is 16 amino acids. The CDR3 loop is CASSRAGTGHFNEQFF. The CDR3 bases are TGTGCCAGCAGCCGGGCCGGGACAGGGCATTTCAATGAGCAGTTCTTC.

The chain uses TRBV28 and TRBJ2-3; perhaps D is TRBD1 or TRBD2 (6 bases each). The V gene lost 5 bases and the J gene lost 3 bases, with 21 bases spanning the gap. Germline loops: CDR1 MDHEN, CDR2 SYDVKM. The CDR3 sequence is 17 residues long. The DNA of the CDR3 is TGTGCCAGCAGTCCCAAACCCCAGACTAGGGGGACAGATACGCAGTATTTT. Protein product: CASSPKPQTRGTDTQYF.

The CDR3 bases are TGTGCCAGCAGCTTAGGTGCAGGGGGCGGCACTGAAGCTTTCTTT. Its protein product is CASSLGAGGGTEAFF. The chain uses TRBV7-2 and TRBJ1-1, with 8 bases that match TRBD1. The junction had 5 bases not matched to a gene; V was cut back by 1 base and J by 4 bases. The germline V gene has CDR1 SGHTA and CDR2 FQGNSA. The CDR3 covers 15 residues.

The chain joins TRBV5-1 to TRBJ2-7; tentatively, D is TRBD1 (6 bases). CDR3 size: 15 residues. Trimming removed 4 bases from V and 2 bases from J, with 16 bases in between. Germline V CDR1 and CDR2: SGHRS, YFSETQ. For the CDR3, the DNA is TGCGCCAGCAGCGGCCACCCGGACAGCACCTACGAGCAGTACTTC. Its protein product is CASSGHPDSTYEQYF.